This section outlines one TCR beta chain sequence together with its context. No antigen is known for it. This sample stems from a study of Ad26.COV2.S vaccination and SARS-CoV-2 variants. Across the whole study: The vaccine Ad26.COV2.S was put into the muscle once, or twice with 56 days between. Whole-study findings and limits: In vaccinated individuals, spike-specific CD8+ and CD4+ T cell responses reportedly displayed substantial breadth.

The treatment here: around 19 received Ad26.COV2.S at low or high dose, single or two shots; 5 received placebo; per-sample allocation not given. Sample collection was performed on day 63 after the first vaccine or placebo injection. Libraries were prepared by immunoSEQ multiplex PCR; TCRdb keeps only in-frame clonotypes and omits some of them. The data show about 480,000 clones, around 88% seen once. V shed 5 bases and J shed 8 bases, with 16 bases lying between them. The length of the CDR3 is 14 residues. Germline CDR1 reads SGHTA; CDR2 reads FQGNSA. This sequence originates from a person aged 18-60 years who received the Ad26.COV2.S COVID-19 vaccine or a placebo. Here the sequenced sample was peripheral blood, taken in a trial of Ad26.COV2.S vaccine versus placebo. The chain joins TRBV7-2 to TRBJ2-1; TRBD1 might be the D (7 bases). This CDR3 is CASSKAGGLDEQFF. The CDR3 DNA follows: TGTGCCAGCAGCAAAGCAGGGGGGTTGGATGAGCAGTTCTTC.